The 16 T cell receptor beta chains listed next were all sequenced from one sample in a study of identifying expanded T cells in peripheral blood. The protocol was immunoSEQ multiplex PCR, while the TCRdb copy is restricted to in-frame clones and leaves out a portion. The table has tens of thousands of clones, about nine tenths seen once. The sequencing sample was made of blood. The origin of the receptors is a person aged 18-69 years in good health.

The chain employs TRBV6-5 and TRBJ1-1, with D possibly being TRBD1 (6 bases). The CDR3 consists of 13 residues. V shed 6 bases and J shed 2 bases, with 10 bases lying between them. Germline V gene lookup returns CDR1 MNHEY and CDR2 SVGAGI. CDR3 DNA sequence: TGTGCCAGCAGGTACAGGGTCAACACTGAAGCTTTCTTT. Its protein is CASRYRVNTEAFF.

The gene calls are TRBV20-1 and TRBJ2-7; D call uncertain. The germline CDR1 and CDR2 sequences are DFQATT and SNEGSKA (reference sequence). Trimming removed 5 bases at V and 4 bases at J, with 9 bases between. This CDR3 has 11 residues. CDR3 in DNA: TGCAGTGCTTACGGAGATTACGAGCAGTACTTC. Its protein is CSAYGDYEQYF.

V gene TRBV5-6 combines with J gene TRBJ1-2; D might be TRBD1 (6 bases). The germline V gene has CDR1 SGHDT and CDR2 YYEEEE. The V gene lost 4 bases and the J gene lost 4 bases, with 14 bases spanning the gap. The CDR3 runs 14 residues. CDR3 bases: TGTGCCAGCAGCCAGGACAGACAGCGCTATGGCTACACCTTC. Its translation: CASSQDRQRYGYTF.

This rearrangement joins TRBV11-2 to TRBJ2-7; no definite D call. V dropped 1 base and J dropped 2 bases, with 12 bases sitting between them. This CDR3 is built from 15 residues. In germline, CDR1 is SGHAT, CDR2 FQNNGV. Here the CDR3 DNA reads TGTGCCAGCAGCTTAGGGGGAACAACCGCCTACGAGCAGTACTTC. Translating gives CASSLGGTTAYEQYF.

The CDR3: CASRRVDGYEQYF. CDR3 DNA sequence: TGTGCCAGCAGGAGAGTTGACGGTTACGAGCAGTACTTC. V is TRBV28 and J is TRBJ2-7; D is unclear. Per the germline V gene, CDR1 is MDHEN and CDR2 is SYDVKM. The V and J ends lost 6 bases and 4 bases respectively, with 13 bases between them. The CDR3 totals 13 residues. The variable domain in full, completed from reference TRBV28 and TRBJ2-7, reads DVKVTQSSRYLVKRTGEKVFLECVQDMDHENMFWYRQDPGLGLRLIYFSYDVKMKEKGDIPEGYSVSREKKERFSLILESASTNQTSMYLCASRRVDGYEQYFGPGTRLTVT.

The chain employs TRBV4-3 and TRBJ2-2; D remains ambiguous. Germline CDR1 is LGHNA and CDR2 is YSLEER. The V end lost 2 bases, the J end lost 4 bases, and 11 bases lay between the germline ends. The length of the CDR3 is 15 residues. The CDR3 DNA reads TGCGCCAGCAGCCAACAGCCCCCGCGCACCGGGGAGCTGTTTTTT. Amino acid sequence: CASSQQPPRTGELFF.

The CDR3 reads CASSSHGLAGFNEQFF. The CDR3 DNA is TGTGCCAGCAGCTCCCATGGACTAGCGGGCTTCAATGAGCAGTTCTTC. V is TRBV7-3 and J is TRBJ2-1; 11 nucleotides line up with TRBD2. The CDR3 sequence is 16 residues long. The junction had 8 bases not matched to a gene; V was cut back by 4 bases and J by 6 bases. Per the germline V gene, CDR1 is SGHTA and CDR2 is FQGTGA.

In nucleotides, the CDR3 is TGTGCCAGCAGCTCGACGGGACTAGCGGGAGCCGAGCAGTACTTC. Translation: CASSSTGLAGAEQYF. J is TRBJ2-7 and V is TRBV7-2, with 14 bases matching TRBD2. The CDR3 runs to 15 residues. The germline V gene encodes CDR1 SGHTA and CDR2 FQGNSA. V dropped 4 bases and J dropped 6; count of bases not matched to a gene: 5.

As DNA, the CDR3 is TGTGCCAGCAGTGATCCGGCTAGCGGTACCTACAATGAGCAGTTCTTC. This sequence encodes CASSDPASGTYNEQFF. The J gene is TRBJ2-1, the V gene TRBV2; 7 nucleotides align to TRBD2. This CDR3 has 16 amino acids. From germline, CDR1 is SNHLY and CDR2 FYNNEI. Trimming removed 3 bases from V and 2 bases from J; junction bases left unmatched: 7. Looking up the rest from reference TRBV2 and TRBJ2-1 gives the full variable domain: EPEVTQTPSHQVTQMGQEVILRCVPISNHLYFYWYRQILGQKVEFLVSFYNNEISEKSEIFDDQFSVERPDGSNFTLKIRSTKLEDSAMYFCASSDPASGTYNEQFFGPGTRLTVL.

This chain uses TRBV5-1 with TRBJ2-1; D might be TRBD2 (5 bases). V shed 2 bases and J shed 9 bases, with 24 bases lying between them. Germline CDR1 and CDR2: SGHRS and YFSETQ. The CDR3 length is 17 residues. CDR3 loop: CASSFLRVGVSGIEQFF. Written as DNA, the CDR3 is TGCGCCAGCAGCTTTTTGCGGGTCGGCGTGAGTGGGATTGAGCAGTTCTTC.

In its sample, this clone was seen a few times. The CDR3 coding sequence is TGTGCCACCAGGCGGGAGGGAAACCAAGAGACCCAGTACTTC. This gives the protein CATRREGNQETQYF. J is TRBJ2-5 and V is TRBV5-4; 9 positions agree with TRBD2. The germline V gene encodes CDR1 SGHNT and CDR2 YYREEE (reference sequence). The CDR3 totals 14 residues. V lost 9 bases to trimming and J lost 0 bases; unmatched junction nucleotides: 6.

This chain joins TRBV5-5 and TRBJ1-2, with D tentatively TRBD1 (5 bases). In germline, CDR1 is SGHKS, CDR2 YYEKEE (reference sequence). This CDR3 has 15 residues. V was clipped by 6 bases and J by 0 bases, with 15 bases between them. Written as DNA, the CDR3 is TGTGCCAGCAATATCGGGGGGACCGCTAACTATGGCTACACCTTC. The encoded protein is CASNIGGTANYGYTF.

This chain connects TRBV4-2 to TRBJ1-1; 8 nucleotides align to TRBD1. V lost 3 bases to trimming and J lost 6 bases; unmatched junction nucleotides: 15. CDR1 is LGHNA, CDR2 YNFKEQ, per germline. The CDR3 has 17 amino acids. The CDR3 here is CASSQGITGGFRAEAFF. The CDR3 coding sequence is TGTGCCAGCAGCCAGGGTATTACAGGGGGTTTTCGCGCTGAAGCTTTCTTT.

The chain combines TRBV6-1 with TRBJ1-5; tentative D call: TRBD1 (6 bases). V was shortened by 6 bases and J by 5 bases, with 11 bases between the two germline ends. The CDR3 runs 13 residues. Germline loops: CDR1 MNHNS, CDR2 SASEGT. This chain's CDR3 is CASSDRWDQPQHF. The CDR3 DNA reads TGTGCCAGCAGCGACAGGTGGGATCAGCCCCAGCATTTT.

J is TRBJ2-7 and V is TRBV7-9; maybe TRBD1 (5 bases). The CDR3 contains 14 residues. Germline CDR1 SEHNR, CDR2 FQNEAQ (reference sequence). Trimming stripped 5 bases from V and 4 bases from J, with 15 bases between. The CDR3 DNA reads as TGTGCCAGCAGCCCCGACATGGGGCAATACGAGCAGTACTTC. This codes for CASSPDMGQYEQYF.

The CDR3 DNA is TGTGCCAGCAGCGAGGACCTTACGGCCGAAAAACTGTTTTTT. This gives the protein CASSEDLTAEKLFF. This rearrangement joins TRBV5-4 to TRBJ1-4; D is unclear. Germline V CDR1 and CDR2: SGHNT, YYREEE (reference sequence). V was cut by 4 bases and J by 8 bases, with 15 bases left in between. The CDR3 totals 14 residues.